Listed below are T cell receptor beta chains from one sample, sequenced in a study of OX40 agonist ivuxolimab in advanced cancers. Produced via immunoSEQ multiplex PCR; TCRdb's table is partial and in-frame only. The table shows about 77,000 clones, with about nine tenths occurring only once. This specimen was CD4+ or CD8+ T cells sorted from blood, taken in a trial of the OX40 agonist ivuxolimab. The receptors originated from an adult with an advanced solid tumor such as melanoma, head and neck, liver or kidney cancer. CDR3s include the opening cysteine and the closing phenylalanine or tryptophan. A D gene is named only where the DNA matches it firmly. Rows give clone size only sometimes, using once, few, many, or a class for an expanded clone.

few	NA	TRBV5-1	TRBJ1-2	CASSLDGGSDGYTF	TGCGCCAGCAGCTTAGATGGCGGCTCGGATGGCTACACCTTC
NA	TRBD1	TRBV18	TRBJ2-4	CASSPGQGLVQYF	TGTGCCAGCTCACCAGGACAGGGTTTAGTTCAGTACTTC
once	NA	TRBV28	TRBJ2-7	CASSRPYEQYF	TGTGCCAGCAGTCGCCCCTACGAGCAGTACTTC
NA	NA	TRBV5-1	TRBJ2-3	CASSLGQADADTQYF	TGCGCCAGCAGCTTGGGGCAGGCCGATGCAGATACGCAGTATTTT
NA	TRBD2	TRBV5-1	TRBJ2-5	CASSLGLAGAQETQYF	TGCGCCAGCAGCTTGGGCCTAGCGGGAGCACAAGAGACCCAGTACTTC
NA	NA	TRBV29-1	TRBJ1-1	CSVEGRLNTEAFF	TGCAGCGTTGAAGGCAGGCTGAACACTGAAGCTTTCTTT
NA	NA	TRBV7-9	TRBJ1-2	CASSPTGGSYGYTF	TGTGCCAGCAGCCCGACAGGAGGTTCCTATGGCTACACCTTC
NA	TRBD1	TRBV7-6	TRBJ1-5	CASSLGVGRGLRQPQHF	TGTGCCAGCAGCTTAGGGGTAGGCAGGGGGCTACGTCAGCCCCAGCATTTT
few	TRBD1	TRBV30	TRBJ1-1	CAWSLNRGGTEAFF	TGTGCCTGGAGTTTGAACAGGGGCGGCACTGAAGCTTTCTTT
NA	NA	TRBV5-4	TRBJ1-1	CASSPDSNTEAFF	TGTGCCAGCAGTCCGGACAGTAACACTGAAGCTTTCTTT
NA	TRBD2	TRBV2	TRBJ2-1	CASSDVLAGGLGEQFF	TGTGCCAGCAGTGATGTTCTAGCGGGGGGGCTTGGTGAGCAGTTCTTC
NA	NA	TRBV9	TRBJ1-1	CASSVVGVREAGDTEAFF	TGTGCCAGCAGCGTAGTTGGGGTGAGGGAGGCGGGGGACACTGAAGCTTTCTTT
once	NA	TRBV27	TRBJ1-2	CASSSLGGSNYGYTF	TGTGCCAGCAGTTCTCTGGGGGGGTCTAACTATGGCTACACCTTC
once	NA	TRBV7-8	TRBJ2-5	CASKGKVGQIQETQYF	TGTGCCAGCAAGGGAAAAGTGGGGCAGATCCAAGAGACCCAGTACTTC
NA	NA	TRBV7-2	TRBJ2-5	CASSFDRKTQYF	TGTGCCAGCAGCTTTGACAGAAAGACCCAGTACTTC
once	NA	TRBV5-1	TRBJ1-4	CASSLGDTNEKLFF	TGCGCCAGCAGCTTGGGGGACACTAATGAAAAACTGTTTTTT
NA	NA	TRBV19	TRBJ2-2	CASSPPGTGELFF	TGTGCCAGTAGTCCCCCGGGCACCGGGGAGCTGTTTTTT
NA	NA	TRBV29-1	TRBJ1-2	CSVEEDEGLYGYTF	TGCAGCGTTGAAGAGGATGAGGGGCTCTATGGCTACACCTTC
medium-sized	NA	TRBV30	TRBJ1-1	CAWSQEGGFTEAFF	TGTGCCTGGAGTCAGGAGGGAGGGTTCACTGAAGCTTTCTTT
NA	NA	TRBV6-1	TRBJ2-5	CASSRGAGETQYF	TGTGCCAGCAGTCGGGGGGCCGGGGAGACCCAGTACTTC
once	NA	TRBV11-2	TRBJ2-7	CASSVGLLQRLEQYF	TGTGCCAGCAGCGTGGGACTCCTTCAGCGTCTCGAGCAGTACTTC
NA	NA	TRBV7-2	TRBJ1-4	CASSLLTNEKLFF	TGTGCCAGCAGCTTATTAACTAATGAAAAACTGTTTTTT
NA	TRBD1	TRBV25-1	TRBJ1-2	CASNAGQGDGYTF	TGTGCCAGCAACGCCGGTCAGGGGGATGGCTACACCTTC
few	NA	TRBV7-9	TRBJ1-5	CASSPIGRDQPQHF	TGTGCCAGCAGCCCGATAGGGAGGGATCAGCCCCAGCATTTT
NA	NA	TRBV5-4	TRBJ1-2	CASSSRDGYTF	TGTGCCAGCAGCTCCAGGGACGGCTACACCTTC
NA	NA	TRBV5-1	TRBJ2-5	CASSLESVQETQYF	TGCGCCAGCAGCTTGGAGTCAGTCCAAGAGACCCAGTACTTC
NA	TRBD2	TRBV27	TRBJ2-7	CATDRTSGRARREQYF	TGTGCCACCGATCGGACTAGCGGGAGGGCCCGACGCGAGCAGTACTTC
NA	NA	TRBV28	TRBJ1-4	CASSNFQLPKLFF	TGTGCCAGCAGTAATTTCCAACTGCCCAAACTGTTTTTT
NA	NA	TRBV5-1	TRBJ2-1	CASLSDPSSYNEQFF	TGCGCCAGCCTCTCGGACCCGAGCTCCTACAATGAGCAGTTCTTC
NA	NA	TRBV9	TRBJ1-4	CASSPTQVGEKLFF	TGTGCCAGCAGCCCTACCCAGGTTGGGGAAAAACTGTTTTTT
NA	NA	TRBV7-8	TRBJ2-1	CASKRASLGEQFF	TGTGCCAGCAAGAGGGCGTCATTGGGGGAGCAGTTCTTC
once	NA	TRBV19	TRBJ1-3	CASSIGHSGNTIYF	TGTGCCAGTAGTATAGGACACTCTGGAAACACCATATATTTT
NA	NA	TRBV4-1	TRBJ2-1	CASSQATSLSGQFF	TGCGCCAGCAGCCAAGCAACCTCCCTAAGTGGGCAGTTCTTC
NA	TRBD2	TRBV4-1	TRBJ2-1	CASAASSGAYNEQFF	TGCGCCAGTGCTGCCTCTAGCGGGGCTTACAATGAGCAGTTCTTC
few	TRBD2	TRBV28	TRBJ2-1	CASTTAGVPSSYNEQFF	TGTGCCAGCACCACCGCGGGGGTCCCTAGCTCCTACAATGAGCAGTTCTTC
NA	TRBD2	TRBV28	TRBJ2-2	CASSEIAGVTGELFF	TGTGCCAGCAGTGAGATAGCGGGAGTGACCGGGGAGCTGTTTTTT